This T cell receptor beta chain was obtained from a study of blood T cell repertoires in COVID-19. The length of the CDR3 is 15 residues. Germline V gene lookup returns CDR1 MGHRA and CDR2 YSYEKL. V shed 0 bases and J 4 bases; nucleotides not matched to a gene: 3. Clones were read by immunoSEQ multiplex PCR, and TCRdb kept only the in-frame ones, dropping some. The sample contains approximately 300,000 clones, just over 85% of which appear only once. The chain employs TRBV4-1 and TRBJ1-5; 7 bases align to TRBD1. Material: PBMCs or T cells enriched from blood (not recorded which). This sequence was found in a man younger than 40 who had recovered from COVID-19. The CDR3 here is CASSQDPGGNQPQHF. The CDR3 nucleotides are TGCGCCAGCAGCCAAGACCCAGGGGGGAATCAGCCCCAGCATTTT.